This TCR beta chain was retrieved from a study of T-cell memory formation after mild COVID-19. Across the study: There were largely donor-specific TCR clusters.

General study results and limits: The appearance of some responding clones in pre-infection memory suggested that cross-reactive memory joined. Shrinking CD4+ clones resided mostly in CM and EM, and CD8+ ones in EMRA.

This clonotype occurred a few times. Antigen unknown. The authors produced TCR alpha and TCR beta cDNA libraries with sample barcodes and UMIs by 5'RACE using constant-segment primers. TCRdb used MiXCR to reprocess the 5' RACE reads, holding one entry per CDR3 protein. Here the sample spans approximately 350,000 distinct CDR3 sequences, approximately 15% being singletons. Germline loops: CDR1 SEHNR, CDR2 FQNEAQ (reference sequence). The CDR3 totals 13 residues. V dropped 5 bases and J dropped 9 bases, with 14 bases sitting between them. This chain uses TRBV7-9 with TRBJ1-5; possible D gene TRBD1, 6 bases. The clonotype was recovered from a man aged 18 to 29 who had mild COVID-19 (a few samples of this study predate the infection). Cell type and time point are not known. The sample taken for sequencing was PBMCs or a T cell subset sorted from them (not recorded which). CDR3 residues: CASSRDIEGPQHF. The CDR3 bases are TGTGCCAGCAGCCGGGACATTGAGGGGCCCCAGCATTTT.